The rows below give T cell receptor beta chains drawn from one sample of a study of blood T cell repertoires in COVID-19. Clones were sequenced by immunoSEQ multiplex PCR, and TCRdb holds only the in-frame ones, with some missing. The sample includes approximately 320,000 clones, roughly 86% of them seen just once. The sequencing input was PBMCs or T cells enriched from blood (not recorded which). The source is a woman aged 18-29 years who had recovered from COVID-19. Both conserved end residues are part of each CDR3. D genes are given only for firm matches. Clone sizes are given selectively: once, few, many, or a class where the clone is expanded.

CDR3 DNA	CDR3 protein	J gene	V gene	clone size	D gene
TGTGCCAGCAGCTTGGGACAAGACTATGGCTACACCTTC	CASSLGQDYGYTF	TRBJ1-2	TRBV7-2	NA	NA
TGTGCCAGCACACAGGGGGAACACAAGACCCAGTACTTC	CASTQGEHKTQYF	TRBJ2-5	TRBV5-4	NA	TRBD1
TGTGCCAGTAGTCAACTGACAGGGGGCCTGACTGAAAAACTGTTTTTT	CASSQLTGGLTEKLFF	TRBJ1-4	TRBV19	NA	TRBD1
TGTGCCAGCAGCTTTACCGTTTCGGGACTTAACTATGGCTACACCTTC	CASSFTVSGLNYGYTF	TRBJ1-2	TRBV5-5	NA	NA
TGTGCCAGCAGTTACCAACTGGGGGACAGTAATAGCAATCAGCCCCAGCATTTT	CASSYQLGDSNSNQPQHF	TRBJ1-5	TRBV6-2/TRBV6-3	NA	TRBD1
TGTGCCAGCAGACGGACAGGGGGCAGGCTGGATACGCAGTATTTT	CASRRTGGRLDTQYF	TRBJ2-3	TRBV11-2	few	TRBD1
TGTGCCATAAGAAGTCGGGATATTACTAACTATGGCTACACCTTC	CAIRSRDITNYGYTF	TRBJ1-2	TRBV19	few	NA
TGCAGTGCTAGTGATGGGACAGCGAACTCCTACAATGAGCAGTTCTTC	CSASDGTANSYNEQFF	TRBJ2-1	TRBV20-1	NA	TRBD1
TGTGCCAGCAGCCACATTCCCGGAAGGGGGGCTTTCTTT	CASSHIPGRGAFF	TRBJ1-1	TRBV27	few	NA
TGTGCCAGCAGTACAGGGGCCTGGAACTATGGCTACACCTTC	CASSTGAWNYGYTF	TRBJ1-2	TRBV2	NA	TRBD1
TGTGCCAGCAGCCCGACAGGGGGCGCGTCCTACAATGAGCAGTTCTTC	CASSPTGGASYNEQFF	TRBJ2-1	TRBV28	NA	TRBD1
TGTGCCAGTAGTATTCTAGGCTATGGCTACACCTTC	CASSILGYGYTF	TRBJ1-2	TRBV19	NA	NA
TGCGCCAGCAGCCAAGGTCATTCAGGGAATGAGCAGTTCTTC	CASSQGHSGNEQFF	TRBJ2-1	TRBV5-1	NA	NA
TGTGCCAGCAGTTACTTAGATCCCGCCTACGAGCAGTACTTC	CASSYLDPAYEQYF	TRBJ2-7	TRBV6-2/TRBV6-3	once	NA
TGTGCCAGCAGCCCGACACTGAATAATTCACCCCTCCACTTT	CASSPTLNNSPLHF	TRBJ1-6	TRBV3-1/TRBV3-2	NA	NA
TGCGCCAGCAGCTTGGAACAGATCTACAATGAGCAGTTCTTC	CASSLEQIYNEQFF	TRBJ2-1	TRBV5-1	NA	NA
TGCGCCAGCAGCCAAGCCAGCGGGGCGAACACCGGGGAGCTGTTTTTT	CASSQASGANTGELFF	TRBJ2-2	TRBV4-1	NA	TRBD2
TGTGCCAGTAGAGATATGGGATACGGGGATCAGCCCCAGCATTTT	CASRDMGYGDQPQHF	TRBJ1-5	TRBV19	NA	NA
TGTGCTAGCTCCACCTACCCAGATACGCAGTATTTT	CASSTYPDTQYF	TRBJ2-3	TRBV12-5	NA	NA
TGTGCCAGCAGTTTACCAGGGTACCAGCCCCAGCATTTT	CASSLPGYQPQHF	TRBJ1-5	TRBV27	NA	NA